The clone carrying this T cell receptor (beta chain) was seen a single time. Its antigen is undetermined. Other DNA sequences from this sample encode an identical CDR3 as well. The data stem from a study of shared clonotypes between healthy human individuals. Study results and caveats: Though the depth was large, rarefaction showed that sorted-subset sequencing was incomplete. Approximately 5% was the fraction of naive CD4 clonotypes found shared across several donors. The four-donor shared clonotypes exceeded non-shared clonotypes in generation probability, with non-shared ones scoring lower.

Authors' methods: Junction-only immunoSEQ data arrived without quality scores, meaning filtering differed. TCRdb's table, derived via immunoSEQ multiplex PCR, lists solely in-frame clones and lacks some. V, J and clone size reflect that table, while D and trimming were determined from the DNA. The sample lists roughly 2.2 million clones, approximately 95% occurring once. CDR1 and CDR2 (germline): ENHRY, SYGVKD. Trimming pared 3 bases from V and 2 bases from J, leaving 11 bases between. The CDR3 length is 14 residues. The chain has TRBV10-3 and TRBJ2-7, with D perhaps assigned TRBD1 or TRBD2 (5 bases each). The clonotype was recovered from a young man in good health. Some clones in this sample may be carry-over from other donors' samples. The sequenced material came from naive CD4+ T cells from PBMCs. Stated subset: CD45RA+ positively selected. For the CDR3, the DNA is TGTGCCATCAGTGATGGGACGGGCCCCTACGAGCAGTACTTC. This translates into CAISDGTGPYEQYF.